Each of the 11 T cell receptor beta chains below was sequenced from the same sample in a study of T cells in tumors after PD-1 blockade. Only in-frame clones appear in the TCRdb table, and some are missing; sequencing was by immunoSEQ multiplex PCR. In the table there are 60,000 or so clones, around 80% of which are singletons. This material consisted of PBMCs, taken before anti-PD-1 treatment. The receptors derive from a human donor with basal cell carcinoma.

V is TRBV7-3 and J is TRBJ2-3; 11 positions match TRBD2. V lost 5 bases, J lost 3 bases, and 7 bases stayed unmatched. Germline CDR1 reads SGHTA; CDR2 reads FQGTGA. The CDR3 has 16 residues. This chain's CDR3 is CASSPSSGGATDTQYF. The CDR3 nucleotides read TGTGCCAGCAGCCCCAGTAGCGGGGGGGCAACAGATACGCAGTATTTT.

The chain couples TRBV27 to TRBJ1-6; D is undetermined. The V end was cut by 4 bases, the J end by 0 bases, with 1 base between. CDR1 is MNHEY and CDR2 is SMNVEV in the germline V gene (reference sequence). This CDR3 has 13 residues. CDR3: CASSSSYNSPLHF. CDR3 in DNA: TGTGCCAGCAGTTCCTCCTATAATTCACCCCTCCACTTT.

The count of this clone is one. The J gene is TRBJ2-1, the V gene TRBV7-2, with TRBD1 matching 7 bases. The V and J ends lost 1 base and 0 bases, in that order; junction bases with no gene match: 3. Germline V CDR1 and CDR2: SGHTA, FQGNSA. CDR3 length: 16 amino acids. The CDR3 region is CASSLGTGSSYNEQFF. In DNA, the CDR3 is TGTGCCAGCAGCTTAGGGACAGGAAGCTCCTACAATGAGCAGTTCTTC.

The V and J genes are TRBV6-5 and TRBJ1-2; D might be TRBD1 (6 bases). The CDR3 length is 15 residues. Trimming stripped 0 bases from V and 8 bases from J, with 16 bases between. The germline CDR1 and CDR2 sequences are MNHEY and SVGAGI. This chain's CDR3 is CASSYSGSGQRGYTF. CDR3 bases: TGTGCCAGCAGTTACTCAGGCTCCGGACAGCGAGGCTACACCTTC.

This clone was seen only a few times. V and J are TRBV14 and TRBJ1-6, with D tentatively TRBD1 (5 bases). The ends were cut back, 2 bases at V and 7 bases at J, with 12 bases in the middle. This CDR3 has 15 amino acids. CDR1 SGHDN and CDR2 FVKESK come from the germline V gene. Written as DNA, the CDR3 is TGTGCCAGCAGCCAAACAGACAGCTCCAATTCACCCCTCCACTTT. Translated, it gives CASSQTDSSNSPLHF.

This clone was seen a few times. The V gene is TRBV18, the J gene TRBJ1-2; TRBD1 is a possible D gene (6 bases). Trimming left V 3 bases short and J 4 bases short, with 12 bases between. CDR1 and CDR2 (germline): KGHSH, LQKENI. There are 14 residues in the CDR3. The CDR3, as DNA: TGTGCCAGCTCACCGGGGGCATCTGTCTATGGCTACACCTTC. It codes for CASSPGASVYGYTF.

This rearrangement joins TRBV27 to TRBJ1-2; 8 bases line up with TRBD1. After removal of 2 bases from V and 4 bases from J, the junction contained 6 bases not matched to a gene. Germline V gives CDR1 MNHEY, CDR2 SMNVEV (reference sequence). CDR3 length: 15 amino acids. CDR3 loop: CASSLRTGIGYGYTF. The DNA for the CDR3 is TGTGCCAGCAGTTTAAGGACAGGGATAGGCTATGGCTACACCTTC.

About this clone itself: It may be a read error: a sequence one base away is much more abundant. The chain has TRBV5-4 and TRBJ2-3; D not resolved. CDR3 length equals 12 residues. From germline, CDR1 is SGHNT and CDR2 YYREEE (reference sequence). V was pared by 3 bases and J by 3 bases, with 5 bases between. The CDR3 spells CASSSFTDTQYF. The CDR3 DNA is TGTGCCAGCAGCTCCTTTACAGATACGCAGTATTTT.

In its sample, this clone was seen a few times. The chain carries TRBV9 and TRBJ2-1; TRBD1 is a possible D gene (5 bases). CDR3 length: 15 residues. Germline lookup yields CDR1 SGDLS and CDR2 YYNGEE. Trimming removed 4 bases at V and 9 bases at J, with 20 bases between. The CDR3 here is CASSPHVVGDSEQFF. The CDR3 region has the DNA TGTGCCAGCAGCCCTCATGTGGTGGGCGACAGTGAGCAGTTCTTC.

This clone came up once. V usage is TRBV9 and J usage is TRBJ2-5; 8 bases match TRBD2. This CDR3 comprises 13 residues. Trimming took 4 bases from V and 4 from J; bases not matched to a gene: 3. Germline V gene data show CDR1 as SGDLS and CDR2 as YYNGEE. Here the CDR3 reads CASSSGLAETQYF. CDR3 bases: TGTGCCAGCAGCTCCGGACTAGCAGAGACCCAGTACTTC.

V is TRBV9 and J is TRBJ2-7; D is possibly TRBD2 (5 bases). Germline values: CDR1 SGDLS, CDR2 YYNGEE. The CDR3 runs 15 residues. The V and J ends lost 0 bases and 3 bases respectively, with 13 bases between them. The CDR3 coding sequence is TGTGCCAGCAGCGTAGGTCTTGGGAGATACTACGAGCAGTACTTC. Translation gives CASSVGLGRYYEQYF.